What follows is one TCR beta chain and its context. What it binds is unknown. The sample belongs to a study of PD-1 blockade in classical Hodgkin lymphoma. On the study more broadly: On a schedule of every 2 weeks, patients received nivolumab 3 mg/kg intravenously. Study-wide findings and caveats: It was among complete responders that baseline diversity resembled that of newly diagnosed patients. Newly diagnosed patients reportedly trailed healthy donors in baseline TCR diversity. Compared with baseline, CD4+ but not CD8+ TCR diversity had risen significantly by C4D1.

Produced via immunoSEQ multiplex PCR; TCRdb's table is partial and in-frame only. Among about 13,000 clones listed, around 90% were seen once. CDR1 and CDR2 from the germline V gene are SGHTA and FQGNSA. Losses at the gene ends were 7 bases for V and 1 base for J; bases not matched to a gene: 3. The CDR3 covers 14 residues. Following autologous stem cell transplantation, relapse occurred in every patient, and exposure to brentuximab vedotin varied. The sample was peripheral blood mononuclear cells (PBMCs), taken at baseline. The chain recombines TRBV7-2 with TRBJ2-1, with 8 nucleotides matching TRBD2. The sequence was collected from a human donor with classical Hodgkin lymphoma. CDR3 sequence: CASKTGGSYNEQFF. The CDR3 bases are TGTGCCAGCAAGACGGGAGGGTCCTACAATGAGCAGTTCTTC. Complete variable domain (other parts from reference TRBV7-2 and TRBJ2-1): GAGVSQSPSNKVTEKGKDVELRCDPISGHTALYWYRQSLGQGLEFLIYFQGNSAPDKSGLPSDRFSAERTGGSVSTLTIQRTQQEDSAVYLCASKTGGSYNEQFFGPGTRLTVL.